This TCR beta chain was observed in a study of blood T cell repertoires in COVID-19. Unmatched junction bases numbered 4, after V lost 4 bases and J lost 2 bases. This CDR3 is 14 amino acids long. Germline V gene sequence: CDR1 SGHRS, CDR2 YFSETQ. Clones were sequenced by immunoSEQ multiplex PCR, and TCRdb holds only the in-frame ones, with some missing. The data contain roughly 200,000 clones, 70% to 90% of them seen just once; the ten biggest clones take up roughly 4.9%. Before they entered the study, exposed participants had met a COVID-19 case within 2 weeks. The specimen sequenced was PBMCs or T cells enriched from blood (not recorded which). The sequence came from a woman in her 30s who had been exposed to COVID-19. The rearrangement links TRBV5-1 to TRBJ2-7, with 9 bases fitting TRBD1. In DNA, the CDR3 is TGCGCCAGCAGCGCCGGGACAGGGACCTACGAGCAGTACTTC. This encodes CASSAGTGTYEQYF.